Listed below are T cell receptor beta chains from one sample, sequenced in a study of CD4 T cells in relation to SARS-CoV-2 and coronaviruses. TCRdb keeps only in-frame clones here, not all; method: immunoSEQ multiplex PCR. The sample has 50,000 to 70,000 clones, about 90% seen once; the top ten hold around 0.43%. Input material: naive CD4+ T cells from PBMCs. The source of these receptors is an adult with COVID-19. Each CDR3 is given with its conserved first and last residue. Fields, in order: V gene, clone size, D gene, J gene, CDR3 DNA, CDR3 protein. The D gene is left open where the match is weak. The size field is filled for only some rows; it gives once, few, many or a size class.

TRBV6-5,.,.,TRBJ1-1,TGTGCCACCTCCTTAATCCGGCAGGACTTGTCTGGAGCTTTCTTT,CATSLIRQDLSGAFF
TRBV2,.,.,TRBJ1-3,TGTGCCAGCAGTGATAGGAAAAGCTCTGGAAACACCATATATTTT,CASSDRKSSGNTIYF
TRBV27,.,TRBD2,TRBJ2-2,TGTGCCATCAGGACTAGCGGGCGCGGGGAGCTGTTTTTT,CAIRTSGRGELFF
TRBV2,.,TRBD2,TRBJ2-5,TGTGCCAGCAGTGTCGGACTAGCGGGAGGCCAAGAGACCCAGTACTTC,CASSVGLAGGQETQYF
TRBV9,once,.,TRBJ2-3,TGTGCCAGCAGCTCAACCGCGGTCAGCACAGATACGCAGTATTTT,CASSSTAVSTDTQYF
TRBV3-1/TRBV3-2,.,TRBD2,TRBJ2-5,TGTGCCAGCAGCTTTATAGCGGGAGGAGAGACCCAGTACTTC,CASSFIAGGETQYF
TRBV7-7,.,.,TRBJ1-1,TGTGCTAGCAGCTTAGATCCGAACACTGAAGCTTTCTTT,CASSLDPNTEAFF
TRBV28,.,.,TRBJ2-4,TGTGCCAGCAGTGTAGGGGTCCCAGCCAAAAACATTCAGTACTTC,CASSVGVPAKNIQYF
TRBV7-3,.,TRBD2,TRBJ2-2,TGTGCCAGCAGGCAAAGACTAGCGGGAGCCGGGGAGCTGTTTTTT,CASRQRLAGAGELFF
TRBV5-4,.,TRBD1,TRBJ1-2,TGTGCCAGCAGCTTGGGGGACAGGGTCAACTATGGCTACACCTTC,CASSLGDRVNYGYTF
TRBV5-1,.,TRBD2,TRBJ2-1,TGCGCCAGCAGCTTGGCCTGGGCTGGCGGGAGGAAAGAGAATGAGCAGTTCTTC,CASSLAWAGGRKENEQFF
TRBV12-3/TRBV12-4,.,.,TRBJ2-7,TGTGCCAGCAGTTTACTAGCCGCGAACGAGCAGTACTTC,CASSLLAANEQYF
TRBV15,.,.,TRBJ2-7,TGTGCCACCAGCAGAGTAGGGTACGAGCAGTACTTC,CATSRVGYEQYF
TRBV5-4,.,.,TRBJ2-6,TGTGCCAGCAGTCAACAATGGGCACAAATCTCTGGGGCCAACGTCCTGACTTTC,CASSQQWAQISGANVLTF
TRBV7-2,few,.,TRBJ2-5,TGTGCCAGCAGCTTAGGACGCCGCTACCAAGAGACCCAGTACTTC,CASSLGRRYQETQYF
TRBV6-5,.,.,TRBJ2-3,TGTGCCAGCAGAGCGGATCCAAATACGCAGTATTTT,CASRADPNTQYF
TRBV18,.,.,TRBJ1-1,TGTGCCAGTCTTGGTGAGATGAACACTGAAGCTTTCTTT,CASLGEMNTEAFF
TRBV7-6,.,TRBD2,TRBJ2-3,TGTGCCAGCAGCTTAACATCTTGGCTAGCGGGAGAGATCGGTACAGATACGCAGTATTTT,CASSLTSWLAGEIGTDTQYF
TRBV6-5,.,.,TRBJ1-5,TGTGCCAGCAGTCCGGCCGGGGTCAATCAGCCCCAGCATTTT,CASSPAGVNQPQHF
TRBV7-2,.,.,TRBJ2-7,TGTGCCAGCAGCTTAGGGGGGGAGTACGAGCAGTACTTC,CASSLGGEYEQYF
TRBV9,.,TRBD2,TRBJ2-5,TGTGCCAGCAGCGCGGGGACTAGGGGAGAGACCCAGTACTTC,CASSAGTRGETQYF
TRBV3-1/TRBV3-2,.,.,TRBJ2-7,TGTGCCAGCAGCCAAGAGTCAGGCAGGGGTTACGAGCAGTACTTC,CASSQESGRGYEQYF
TRBV30,.,.,TRBJ2-2,TGTGCCTGGAGTGTAACCGGGGAGCTGTTTTTT,CAWSVTGELFF
TRBV3-1/TRBV3-2,few,TRBD1,TRBJ1-5,TGTGCCAGCAGCCAAGGACAGGGATTTGGACAGCCCCAGCATTTT,CASSQGQGFGQPQHF
TRBV18,.,.,TRBJ1-5,TGTGCCAGCTCAGGGGGGGCGAGTGGCAATCAGCCCCAGCATTTT,CASSGGASGNQPQHF
TRBV2,.,.,TRBJ2-1,TGTGCCAGCAGTGAAGCCAGGGTACGCGAGCAGTTCTTC,CASSEARVREQFF
TRBV28,.,.,TRBJ2-1,TGTGCCAGCAGGACGGGGTTGGCGTGGAAGGGTGAGCAGTTCTTC,CASRTGLAWKGEQFF
TRBV10-3,once,.,TRBJ2-7,TGTGCCATCAGTGACGCGGGACAAAATTACTACGAGCAGTACTTC,CAISDAGQNYYEQYF
TRBV10-1,.,.,TRBJ2-7,TGCGCCAGCAGTGCGGGACTCACATACGAGCAGTACTTC,CASSAGLTYEQYF
TRBV5-4,.,.,TRBJ2-3,TGTGCCAGCAGCTTCAGCGGGTACACGGGAGATACGCAGTATTTT,CASSFSGYTGDTQYF
TRBV2,.,.,TRBJ2-7,TGTGCCAGCAACAGAGCCTCCTACGAGCAGTACTTC,CASNRASYEQYF
TRBV3-1/TRBV3-2,.,TRBD2,TRBJ2-1,TGTGCCAGCAGCCAGGGACTAGTTCCGCATGAGCAGTTCTTC,CASSQGLVPHEQFF
TRBV30,.,.,TRBJ1-1,TGTGCCTGGAAGAGGGGGATTGGGACTGAAGCTTTCTTT,CAWKRGIGTEAFF
TRBV5-1,.,.,TRBJ2-2,TGCGCCAGCAGCTTGGACGGGACGAACACCGGGGAGCTGTTTTTT,CASSLDGTNTGELFF
TRBV2,once,.,TRBJ2-1,TGTGCCAGCAAGCGACAGGAGGTGCACTACAATGAGCAGTTCTTC,CASKRQEVHYNEQFF
TRBV5-1,.,.,TRBJ1-2,TGCGCCAGCAGCTTGGGCCTCCTAGATGGCTACACCTTC,CASSLGLLDGYTF
TRBV24-1,.,TRBD1,TRBJ2-2,TGTGCCACCAGTGATCCCAGGGGGTACACCGGGGAGCTGTTTTTT,CATSDPRGYTGELFF
TRBV19,.,.,TRBJ1-5,TGTGCCAGTAGTTCAACAGGGATGCGCTGGTCAAATCAGCCCCAGCATTTT,CASSSTGMRWSNQPQHF
TRBV10-3,once,TRBD1,TRBJ1-2,TGTGCCATCAGAGAGGGGGCTGATCATGGCTACACCTTC,CAIREGADHGYTF
TRBV4-1,.,.,TRBJ1-2,TGCGCCAGCAGCCAAGCTCCCCCGGGCCAGTATGGCTACACCTTC,CASSQAPPGQYGYTF
TRBV11-2,.,TRBD1,TRBJ2-2,TGTGCCAGCAGGGGACAGCCGAACACCGGGGAGCTGTTTTTT,CASRGQPNTGELFF
TRBV9,.,.,TRBJ2-3,TGTGCCAGCGGGGGAGGCTCGAGGGATACGCAGTATTTT,CASGGGSRDTQYF
TRBV7-9,.,.,TRBJ2-7,TGTGCCAGCAGCTTAGCTCCCTACGAGCAGTACTTC,CASSLAPYEQYF
TRBV29-1,.,.,TRBJ2-3,TGCAGCGACACCCACCGAAGCACAGATACGCAGTATTTT,CSDTHRSTDTQYF
TRBV12-5,once,TRBD2,TRBJ2-1,TGTGCTAGTGGTCACCGGGGTAGCGGGAGGATCGAGCAGTTCTTC,CASGHRGSGRIEQFF
TRBV19,.,TRBD2,TRBJ2-3,TGTGCCAGTAGTATAGGCGGGAGGGCCCCAGATACGCAGTATTTT,CASSIGGRAPDTQYF
TRBV5-5,.,TRBD1,TRBJ2-7,TGTGCCAGCAGCTTGCACGGACAGGGTACATCCTACGAGCAGTACTTC,CASSLHGQGTSYEQYF
TRBV7-9,.,.,TRBJ2-7,TGTGCCAGCAGCTCAGCCGTAGGCGAGCAGTACTTC,CASSSAVGEQYF
TRBV7-9,.,.,TRBJ2-7,TGTGCCAGCAAAGAACAGGGAAAGGAGGTCGAGCAGTACTTC,CASKEQGKEVEQYF